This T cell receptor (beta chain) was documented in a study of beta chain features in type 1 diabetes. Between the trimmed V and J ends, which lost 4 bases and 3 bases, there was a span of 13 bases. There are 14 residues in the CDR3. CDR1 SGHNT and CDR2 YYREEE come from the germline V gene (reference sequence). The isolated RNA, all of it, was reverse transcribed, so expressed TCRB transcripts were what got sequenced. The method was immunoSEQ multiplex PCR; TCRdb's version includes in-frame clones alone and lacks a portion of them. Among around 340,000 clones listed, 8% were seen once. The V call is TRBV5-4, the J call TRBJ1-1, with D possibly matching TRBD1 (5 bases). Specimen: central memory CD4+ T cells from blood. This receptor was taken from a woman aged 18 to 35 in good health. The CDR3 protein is CASSQGWMDTEAFF. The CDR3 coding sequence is TGTGCCAGCAGCCAGGGATGGATGGACACTGAAGCTTTCTTT.